These 32 T cell receptor beta chains were sequenced from one sample in a study of T cell clonality in common variable immunodeficiency. TCRdb keeps only in-frame clones here, not all; method: immunoSEQ multiplex PCR. The table records 35,000 to 50,000 clones without singletons, the ten largest covering around 2.6%. Sample: peripheral blood mononuclear cells. The source is a person between 18 and 75 years old in good health.

This clone is deemed medium-sized. Read data end 3 residues before the CDR3 end; the end is taken from the germline J gene. The rearrangement uses TRBV7-9 and TRBJ1-1; no clear D. CDR3 size: 12 residues. V was clipped by 5 bases and J by 6 bases, with 10 bases between them. CDR1 and CDR2 from the germline V gene are SEHNR and FQNEAQ (reference sequence). The CDR3 sequence: CASSVEIAEAFF. Incomplete CDR3 DNA: TGTGCCAGCAGCGTAGAGATAGCTGAA.

In its sample, this clone was seen many times. CDR3: CASSLRFGETQYF. The sequenced part of the CDR3 DNA is TGTGCCAGCAGTTTACGGTTCGGGGAGACC. The chain uses TRBV28 and TRBJ2-5; D gene unclear. The read falls 3 residues short of the CDR3 end, and the missing part is taken from the germline J gene. V gave up 2 bases and J gave up 5 bases, with 9 bases separating them. The CDR3 is made up of 13 amino acids. Germline CDR1 MDHEN, CDR2 SYDVKM.

The table lists this clone with many counts. The part of the CDR3 DNA that was read is TGTGCCTGGAGTGGACAGGGGGTCAGTCGGGTCCTACCGAACACTGAA. Its protein product is CAWSGQGVSRVLPNTE. The full-length CDR3 reads as CAWSGQGVSRVLPNTEAFF. This sequence joins TRBV30 and TRBJ1-1, with 9 bases fitting TRBD1. The read terminates 3 residues before the CDR3 end, so the remaining end is supplied by the germline J gene. In germline, CDR1 is GTSNPN, CDR2 SVGIG (reference sequence). J lost 1 base, V lost 1 base, and 16 bases had no gene match. The CDR3 loop spans 19 amino acids.

This clone was detected many times. With the read ending 3 residues before the CDR3 end, the germline J gene is used to fill in that end. The chain uses TRBV7-4 and TRBJ2-1; the D gene is possibly TRBD2 (6 bases). Germline-derived CDR1 and CDR2 are SGHVT and SQSDAQ. Trimming pared 9 bases from V and 7 bases from J, leaving 19 bases between. The CDR3 totals 14 residues. The CDR3 here is CARIGGPEDNEQFF. The part of the CDR3 DNA that was read is TGTGCCAGGATAGGAGGGCCAGAGGATAATGAG.

In this sample, this clone turned up a few times. Sequencing ends 3 residues short of the CDR3 end; the germline J gene provides the rest. The chain couples TRBV7-6 to TRBJ1-1; unclear D gene. There are 13 residues in the CDR3. The germline gives CDR1 SGHVS, CDR2 FNYEAQ. V lost 1 base and J lost 1, with 4 bases in between. CDR3 sequence: CASSLGQNTEAFF. CDR3 bases read: TGTGCCAGCAGCTTAGGGCAGAACACTGAA.

This clone appeared a few times. The read stops 3 residues short of the end of the CDR3; the missing end is completed from the germline J gene. V usage is TRBV19 and J usage is TRBJ2-2; maybe TRBD1 (6 bases). The CDR3 runs to 16 residues. The germline V gene encodes CDR1 LNHDA and CDR2 SQIVND (reference sequence). The CDR3 region is CASSMGTSQINEKLFF. The sequenced CDR3 bases are TGTGCCAGTAGTATGGGGACATCTCAAATTAATGAAAAG. Supplemented by reference TRBV19 and TRBJ2-2, the full variable domain reads DGGITQSPKYLFRKEGQNVTLSCEQNLNHDAMYWYRQDPGQGLRLIYYSQIVNDFQKGDIAEGYSVSREKKESFPLTVTSAQKNPTAFYLCASSMGTSQINEKLFFGEGSRLTVL.

This clone was found many times. The CDR3 extends 3 residues past the end of the read, so its final part is completed from the germline J gene. This rearrangement joins TRBV7-2 to TRBJ2-7, with 7 bases that match TRBD2. The ends lost 1 base at V and 6 bases at J; junction bases unmatched: 3. Germline V gene data show CDR1 as SGHTA and CDR2 as FQGNSA. This CDR3 is 13 amino acids long. The part of the CDR3 DNA that was read is TGTGCCAGCAGCTTAGGTCCGGGGGGCGAG. It specifies CASSLGPGGE. The full CDR3 protein reads CASSLGPGGEQYF.

This clone was found many times. Partial CDR3 DNA: TGCGCCAGCAGTACCAGGACAGGGTACACAGATACG. This translates into CASSTRTGYTDT. The complete CDR3 reads CASSTRTGYTDTQYF. The J gene is TRBJ2-3, the V gene TRBV10-1; 8 bases are a match to TRBD1. The read falls 3 residues short of the CDR3 end, and the missing part is taken from the germline J gene. CDR3 length: 15 amino acids. The V segment lost 5 bases and the J segment 2 bases; nucleotides outside the gene matches: 6. Germline V gene sequence: CDR1 WNHNN, CDR2 SYGVQD (reference sequence).

This clone was picked up many times. The CDR3 end is not reached by the read, which stops 3 residues before it; the germline J gene fills it in. The chain employs TRBV29-1 and TRBJ1-2, with D perhaps TRBD1 (6 bases). The CDR3 is 14 residues long. From germline, CDR1 is SQVTM and CDR2 ANQGSEA. V lost 1 base to trimming and J lost 1 base, with 10 bases between them. The covered CDR3 bases are TGCAGCGTTGAAGCGGGGGGCGGTAACTATGGC. It is translated as CSVEAGGGNYG. The full-length CDR3 reads as CSVEAGGGNYGYTF.

This clone was recorded many times. Read data end 3 residues before the CDR3 end; the end is taken from the germline J gene. The chain has TRBV28 and TRBJ1-1; D is uncertain. Germline-derived CDR1 and CDR2 are MDHEN and SYDVKM. The CDR3 has 11 residues. V was clipped by 6 bases and J by 1 base, with 3 bases between them. CDR3 sequence: CASRRNTEAFF. The sequenced part of the CDR3 DNA is TGTGCCAGCAGGCGGAACACTGAA.

The sample holds many counts of this clone. The read terminates 3 residues ahead of where the CDR3 ends, so the germline J gene completes it. The chain employs TRBV19 and TRBJ1-5; a possible D gene is TRBD1 (5 bases). Germline lookup yields CDR1 LNHDA and CDR2 SQIVND (reference sequence). V shed 3 bases and J shed 0 bases, with 15 bases lying between them. This CDR3 is 17 amino acids long. The DNA read from the CDR3 is TGTGCCAGTAGTATCGACCAGACAGTTTATAGCAATCAGCCC. This encodes CASSIDQTVYSNQP. The whole CDR3 is CASSIDQTVYSNQPQHF. Filled out from reference TRBV19 and TRBJ1-5, the complete variable domain reads DGGITQSPKYLFRKEGQNVTLSCEQNLNHDAMYWYRQDPGQGLRLIYYSQIVNDFQKGDIAEGYSVSREKKESFPLTVTSAQKNPTAFYLCASSIDQTVYSNQPQHFGDGTRLSIL.

This clone was picked up a small number of times. The read ends 3 residues early relative to the CDR3; the germline J gene fills the gap. The chain employs TRBV2 and TRBJ1-3; the D is unclear. V was pared by 7 bases and J by 4 bases, with 11 bases between. Germline CDR1 SNHLY, CDR2 FYNNEI. There are 13 residues in the CDR3. The CDR3 spells CASTAVIGNTIYF. CDR3 bases read: TGTGCCAGCACTGCAGTGATCGGAAACACC. Full variable domain (rest looked up from reference TRBV2 and TRBJ1-3): EPEVTQTPSHQVTQMGQEVILRCVPISNHLYFYWYRQILGQKVEFLVSFYNNEISEKSEIFDDQFSVERPDGSNFTLKIRSTKLEDSAMYFCASTAVIGNTIYFGEGSWLTVV.

This clone has a handful of counts. The CDR3 end lies 3 residues beyond the end of the read and is filled in from the germline J gene. V usage is TRBV25-1 and J usage is TRBJ2-3; D unclear. The germline V gene has CDR1 MGHDK and CDR2 SYGVNS. Between the trimmed V and J ends, which lost 5 bases and 7 bases, there was a span of 10 bases. The CDR3 has 12 residues. The covered CDR3 bases are TGTGCCAGCAGTCCAGAAGATTATACG. Translating gives CASSPEDYT. The full-length CDR3 reads as CASSPEDYTQYF. Supplemented by reference TRBV25-1 and TRBJ2-3, the full variable domain reads EADIYQTPRYLVIGTGKKITLECSQTMGHDKMYWYQQDPGMELHLIHYSYGVNSTEKGDLSSESTVSRIRTEHFPLTLESARPSHTSQYLCASSPEDYTQYFGPGTRLTVL.

In its sample, this clone was seen many times. The missing CDR3 end, 3 residues past where the read stops, is filled in from the germline J gene. The rearrangement joins TRBV20-1 to TRBJ2-5; 8 nucleotides align to TRBD2. V trimming: 5 bases; J trimming: 0 bases; junction bases outside the gene matches: 8. CDR1 is DFQATT, CDR2 SNEGSKA, per germline (reference sequence). This CDR3 has 15 amino acids. The CDR3 sequence is CSAEKLAVYQETQYF. The part of the CDR3 DNA that was read is TGCAGTGCTGAAAAACTAGCGGTGTACCAAGAGACC.

Only a few counts were recorded for this clone. The CDR3 sequence: CASSEPGTESYGYTF. The DNA read from the CDR3 is TGTGCCAGCAGTGAACCCGGGACAGAGTCTTATGGC. J is TRBJ1-2 and V is TRBV2, with 7 bases matching TRBD1. The read falls 3 residues short of the CDR3 end, and the missing part is taken from the germline J gene. This CDR3 has 15 amino acids. Trimming at V came to 2 bases and at J to 5 bases, leaving 8 bases not matched to a gene. CDR1 is SNHLY and CDR2 is FYNNEI in the germline V gene.

This clone appeared many times. The read terminates 3 residues before the CDR3 end, so the remaining end is supplied by the germline J gene. This chain connects TRBV29-1 to TRBJ1-2; no reliable D call. This CDR3 is built from 13 residues. CDR1 SQVTM and CDR2 ANQGSEA come from the germline V gene. V was trimmed by 0 bases and J by 2 bases, leaving 7 bases between them. The sequenced part of the CDR3 DNA is TGCAGCGTTGAAGATCCGGGGAACTATGGC. This sequence encodes CSVEDPGNYG. The whole CDR3 sequence reads CSVEDPGNYGYTF.

Many counts were recorded for this clone. Read coverage stops 3 residues before the CDR3 terminus; the germline J gene supplies the remainder. The rearrangement links TRBV7-2 to TRBJ1-1, with 8 nucleotides matching TRBD1. V dropped 6 bases and J dropped 3; count of bases not matched to a gene: 3. CDR1 is SGHTA and CDR2 is FQGNSA in the germline V gene. The CDR3 loop spans 13 amino acids. CDR3 sequence: CASRSQGDTEAFF. The covered CDR3 bases are TGTGCCAGCAGATCACAGGGGGACACTGAA.

This clone has ten or more counts. The sequence runs out 3 residues before the end of the CDR3; the remainder is reconstructed from the germline J gene. The rearrangement links TRBV20-1 to TRBJ1-3; 7 nucleotides match TRBD1. Per the germline V gene, CDR1 is DFQATT and CDR2 is SNEGSKA (reference sequence). CDR3 length: 16 amino acids. V shed 1 base and J 1 base; nucleotides not matched to a gene: 7. The CDR3 bases that were read are TGCAGTGCTAGAGCAACAGGGGTGGGTTCTGGAAACACC. Translation gives CSARATGVGSGNT. In full, the CDR3 is CSARATGVGSGNTIYF.

This clone occurred many times. The CDR3 end falls 3 residues outside the read, so it is completed with the germline J gene. The chain recombines TRBV19 with TRBJ2-5; TRBD1 matches 10 bases. Trimming took 4 bases from V and 5 from J; bases not matched to a gene: 13. The CDR3 is 17 residues long. Per the germline V gene, CDR1 is LNHDA and CDR2 is SQIVND (reference sequence). CDR3 loop: CASSRSLRTGGRETQYF. The CDR3 bases that were read are TGTGCCAGTAGTAGAAGCCTACGGACAGGGGGGAGGGAGACC. Looking up the rest from reference TRBV19 and TRBJ2-5 gives the full variable domain: DGGITQSPKYLFRKEGQNVTLSCEQNLNHDAMYWYRQDPGQGLRLIYYSQIVNDFQKGDIAEGYSVSREKKESFPLTVTSAQKNPTAFYLCASSRSLRTGGRETQYFGPGTRLLVL.

This clone was seen repeatedly, ten times or more. The read terminates 3 residues before the CDR3 end, so the remaining end is supplied by the germline J gene. The gene calls are TRBV20-1 and TRBJ1-1; TRBD1 matches 9 bases. Germline values: CDR1 DFQATT, CDR2 SNEGSKA (reference sequence). The CDR3 covers 11 residues. Incomplete CDR3 DNA: TGCACTAGGGACAGGGAAACTGAA. This sequence encodes CTRDRETE. The full CDR3 protein reads CTRDRETEAFF.

This clone was seen ten or more times. The read is 3 residues too short to cover the CDR3 end, so that end is filled in from the germline J gene. This rearrangement joins TRBV5-6 to TRBJ1-2; D not certain. This CDR3 comprises 15 residues. From germline, CDR1 is SGHDT and CDR2 YYEEEE. Trimming took off 4 bases at V and 4 bases at J, with 17 bases between the two ends. The part of the CDR3 DNA that was read is TGTGCCAGCAGCCCACGGCGGGAGACCTTCTATGGC. Translation: CASSPRRETFYG. The CDR3 reads in full as CASSPRRETFYGYTF.

At least ten counts were recorded for this clone. Read sequence stops 3 residues before the CDR3 end, and the germline J gene provides the missing end. The gene calls are TRBV6-1 and TRBJ1-2, with unresolved D. Trimming pared 0 bases from V and 1 base from J, leaving 6 bases between. The CDR3 length is 14 residues. The germline gives CDR1 MNHNS, CDR2 SASEGT. The part of the CDR3 DNA that was read is TGTGCCAGCAGTGAAGCTCCGTTTAACTATGGC. Residues: CASSEAPFNYG. The full CDR3 is CASSEAPFNYGYTF.

This clone was seen repeatedly, ten times or more. The sequence runs out 3 residues before the end of the CDR3; the remainder is reconstructed from the germline J gene. V and J are TRBV6-1 and TRBJ2-7, with D unresolved. The germline V gene encodes CDR1 MNHNS and CDR2 SASEGT. The V end was cut by 4 bases, the J end by 5 bases, with 15 bases between. The CDR3 covers 14 residues. The CDR3: CASSVLNPGNEQYF. The sequenced CDR3 bases are TGTGCCAGCAGTGTCCTGAATCCGGGTAACGAG.

This clone was seen many times. The read is 3 residues too short to cover the CDR3 end, so that end is filled in from the germline J gene. The chain uses TRBV19 and TRBJ2-5; D perhaps matches TRBD1 (5 bases). Germline loops: CDR1 LNHDA, CDR2 SQIVND (reference sequence). V was shortened by 7 bases and J by 2 bases, with 14 bases between the two germline ends. CDR3 length equals 14 residues. The covered CDR3 bases are TGTGCCAGTAAGGTCGGCAACAGGCAAGAGACC. It codes for CASKVGNRQET. The entire CDR3 is CASKVGNRQETQYF.

This clone was counted at least ten times. The CDR3 is cut off 3 residues early in the read; its end comes from the germline J gene. The rearrangement joins TRBV2 to TRBJ1-1; D not certain. CDR3 length: 14 residues. Trimming removed 8 bases at V and 5 bases at J, with 18 bases between. The germline gives CDR1 SNHLY, CDR2 FYNNEI. CDR3 sequence: CASSPSGIGTEAFF. The DNA read from the CDR3 is TGTGCCAGCTCCCCCTCGGGGATAGGAACTGAA.

This clone was counted many times. The CDR3 here is CASSAHPTASNQPQHF. CDR3 DNA, as far as it was read: TGTGCCAGCAGTGCCCACCCGACAGCGTCCAATCAGCCC. The chain is built from TRBV12-3 or TRBV12-4 and TRBJ1-5, with D perhaps TRBD1 (5 bases). The read stops 3 residues short of the end of the CDR3; the missing end is completed from the germline J gene. There are 16 residues in the CDR3. V shed 5 bases and J shed 3 bases, with 17 bases lying between them.

This clone appeared many times. The sequenced fragment ends 3 residues before the CDR3 boundary, so the rest is inferred from the germline J gene. The chain employs TRBV19 and TRBJ2-5, with 12 bases matching TRBD2. V shed 5 bases and J 1 base; nucleotides not matched to a gene: 8. Germline V gives CDR1 LNHDA, CDR2 SQIVND (reference sequence). The CDR3 loop spans 17 amino acids. CDR3 DNA (partial): TGTGCCAGTAGTCCCACCGTGACTAGCGGGAGCCAAGAGACC. It is translated as CASSPTVTSGSQET. The complete CDR3 protein is CASSPTVTSGSQETQYF.

The CDR3 loop reads CASSRQYNEQFF. Partial CDR3 DNA: TGTGCCAGCAGTAGACAGTACAATGAG. V usage is TRBV2 and J usage is TRBJ2-1, with a tentative D call TRBD1 (5 bases). Coverage ceases 3 residues before the CDR3 finishes, and the germline J gene fills in the end. This CDR3 comprises 12 residues. The V end was cut by 5 bases, the J end by 4 bases, with 6 bases between. CDR1 and CDR2 (germline): SNHLY, FYNNEI.

This clone occurred a few times. Read sequence stops 3 residues before the CDR3 end, and the germline J gene provides the missing end. The genes are TRBV7-8 and TRBJ1-1; TRBD1 matches 7 bases. This CDR3 has 15 residues. With 2 bases clipped from V and 6 bases from J, the junction kept 9 bases outside the gene matches. CDR1 is SGHVS, CDR2 FQNEAQ, per germline. CDR3 residues: CASSLKSTGASEAFF. The DNA read from the CDR3 is TGTGCCAGCAGCTTAAAGAGTACAGGGGCGTCTGAA.

This clone was seen more than once but under ten times. A much larger clone lies one base from this, so it may be a read error. The read stops 3 residues short of the end of the CDR3; the missing end is completed from the germline J gene. The chain joins TRBV6-2 or TRBV6-3 to TRBJ1-2; 7 bases align to TRBD1. Germline loops: CDR1 MNHEY, CDR2 SVGEGT. CDR3 length: 13 amino acids. The CDR3 is CASNRQGNQPYTF. The covered CDR3 bases are TGTGCCAGCAACAGACAGGGAAATCAGCCC.

This clone has just a few counts. Coverage ceases 3 residues before the CDR3 finishes, and the germline J gene fills in the end. V and J are TRBV2 and TRBJ2-1, with a weak D call TRBD2 (5 bases). The CDR3 runs 14 residues. V was cut by 1 base and J by 9 bases, with 13 bases left in between. Germline V gene lookup returns CDR1 SNHLY and CDR2 FYNNEI. The CDR3 protein is CASSEDTRLAEQFF. The part of the CDR3 DNA that was read is TGTGCCAGCAGTGAAGATACTAGGTTGGCTGAG.

This clone showed up many times. The sequenced fragment ends 3 residues before the CDR3 boundary, so the rest is inferred from the germline J gene. The gene calls are TRBV10-1 and TRBJ2-5; 12 bases agree with TRBD2. This CDR3 has 17 residues. V shed 3 bases, J shed 5 bases, and the junction held 10 bases outside the gene matches. Germline V gene sequence: CDR1 WNHNN, CDR2 SYGVQD (reference sequence). The CDR3 DNA, read in part, is TGCGCCAGCAGTGAAGATCGGCTAGCGGGAGGGTTGGAGACC. Its translation is CASSEDRLAGGLET. The full CDR3 sequence reads CASSEDRLAGGLETQYF.